The text below deals with one T cell receptor beta chain. Relative to the germline gene, one junction end is altered; a read error may explain this. The CDR3 totals 20 residues. CDR1 and CDR2 from the germline V gene are MNHEY and SVGEGT. TCRdb itself ran the multiplex PCR reads through MiXCR, one entry per CDR3 protein. The sample shows approximately 180,000 distinct CDR3 sequences, around a third of them seen only once. This sample was included in a study of breast tumors, draining lymph nodes, adjacent tissues. Axillary draining lymph nodes of breast cancer patients supplied the node samples. The clonotype comes from a female donor with breast cancer. Some clones in this sample may be carry-over from other donors' samples. V is TRBV6-2 or TRBV6-3 and J is TRBJ2-1; perhaps TRBD2 as D (5 bases). The specimen was axillary lymph node tissue. The chain's CDR3 is CASSYPTGFGSASSYNGQFF. The CDR3 nucleotides read TGTGCCAGCAGTTACCCAACTGGTTTTGGTAGCGCGAGCTCCTACAATGGGCAGTTCTTC.